This is a list of T cell receptor beta chains from one sample in a study of cytomegalovirus exposure and HLA in healthy donors. Repertoires were generated with immunoSEQ multiplex PCR, while TCRdb's copy carries only in-frame clones and drops some. The sample has about 150,000 clones; approximately 86% are singletons. Sequences were obtained from PBMCs. These receptors were obtained from a man younger than 35 in good health and CMV-seropositive. Both conserved end residues are part of each CDR3. The D gene is left open where the match is weak. Clone size is stated in some rows and not others, as once, few, many or a class when expanded.

d_call: NA
v_call: TRBV30
j_call: TRBJ2-3
cdr3_length: 15
clone_size: NA
cdr3_nt: TGTGCCTGGAGTGTGGTTTCCTGGGGCGCAGATACGCAGTATTTT
cdr3_aa: CAWSVVSWGADTQYF

d_call: TRBD1
v_call: TRBV7-2
j_call: TRBJ2-2
cdr3_length: 16
clone_size: few
cdr3_nt: TGTGCCAGCAGCTCCAGGACAGGGGATTACACCGGGGAGCTGTTTTTT
cdr3_aa: CASSSRTGDYTGELFF

d_call: NA
v_call: TRBV10-1
j_call: TRBJ1-1
cdr3_length: 13
clone_size: NA
cdr3_nt: TGCGCCAGCAGGGGCAGGGGGAACACTGAAGCTTTCTTT
cdr3_aa: CASRGRGNTEAFF

d_call: NA
v_call: TRBV6-5
j_call: TRBJ2-7
cdr3_length: 15
clone_size: NA
cdr3_nt: TGTGCCAGCAGTTACTCGACCCCCTCCGGGTACGAGCAGTACTTC
cdr3_aa: CASSYSTPSGYEQYF

d_call: TRBD2
v_call: TRBV6-1
j_call: TRBJ2-3
cdr3_length: 16
clone_size: NA
cdr3_nt: TGTGCCAGCAGTGGAACTAGCGGGGGGGGGTCAGATACGCAGTATTTT
cdr3_aa: CASSGTSGGGSDTQYF

d_call: NA
v_call: TRBV7-3
j_call: TRBJ2-2
cdr3_length: 12
clone_size: NA
cdr3_nt: TGTGCCAGCGGACTGGCCACCGGGGAGCTGTTTTTT
cdr3_aa: CASGLATGELFF

d_call: TRBD2
v_call: TRBV4-3
j_call: TRBJ2-1
cdr3_length: 17
clone_size: NA
cdr3_nt: TGCGCCAGCAGCGCCAGCACTAGCGGGAGATGGGACAATGAGCAGTTCTTC
cdr3_aa: CASSASTSGRWDNEQFF

d_call: TRBD2
v_call: TRBV4-1
j_call: TRBJ2-5
cdr3_length: 15
clone_size: NA
cdr3_nt: TGCGCCAGCAGCCAGGGACTAGCGGTAAAAGAGACCCAGTACTTC
cdr3_aa: CASSQGLAVKETQYF

d_call: NA
v_call: TRBV4-2
j_call: TRBJ2-3
cdr3_length: 15
clone_size: NA
cdr3_nt: TGTGCCAGCAGCCAAGGGACGGGGGGCACAGATACGCAGTATTTT
cdr3_aa: CASSQGTGGTDTQYF

d_call: NA
v_call: TRBV6-6
j_call: TRBJ2-7
cdr3_length: 13
clone_size: NA
cdr3_nt: TGTGCCAGCGGGGGGCCGGGAGGACACGAGCAGTACTTC
cdr3_aa: CASGGPGGHEQYF